The next 32 T cell receptor beta chains were all read from a single sample in a study of blood T cell repertoires in COVID-19. The method was immunoSEQ multiplex PCR; TCRdb's version includes in-frame clones alone and lacks a portion of them. This sample yields about 170,000 clones, of which 90% to 95% are seen a single time; over 3.5% belongs to the top ten. Sequencing used peripheral blood. The receptors come from a woman aged 45-60 years with acute or convalescent COVID-19.

V is TRBV2 and J is TRBJ1-1, with 8 nucleotides matching TRBD1. The CDR3 has 17 amino acids. V lost 5 bases and J lost 0; bases outside the gene matches: 11. The V gene's germline CDR1 is SNHLY and CDR2 FYNNEI. The CDR3, as DNA: TGTGCCAGCAGTCCCGGACAGGGCGGAGGCGTGAACACTGAAGCTTTCTTT. As protein: CASSPGQGGGVNTEAFF.

The chain uses TRBV2 and TRBJ1-2; D may be TRBD1 (6 bases). Deletions cut 6 bases from V and 6 bases from J, with 17 bases between. There are 14 residues in the CDR3. Per the germline V gene, CDR1 is SNHLY and CDR2 is FYNNEI. The CDR3 sequence is CASSDLGRGDGYTF. CDR3 nucleotides: TGTGCCAGCAGCGACCTCGGCAGGGGTGATGGCTACACCTTC.

This chain connects TRBV7-9 to TRBJ2-1, with D possibly being TRBD1 (6 bases). V lost 3 bases and J lost 3, with 15 bases in between. The length of the CDR3 is 16 residues. Germline V gives CDR1 SEHNR, CDR2 FQNEAQ (reference sequence). CDR3 in amino acids: CASSFRGAGDYNEQFF. In DNA, the CDR3 is TGTGCCAGCAGCTTCCGAGGGGCAGGGGACTACAATGAGCAGTTCTTC.

This clone was counted a single time. The CDR3 DNA is TGTGCCACCACAGTGAGGGAAGGAAAGAATCAGCCCCAGCATTTT. Encoded protein: CATTVREGKNQPQHF. The J gene is TRBJ1-5, the V gene TRBV24-1; D gene ambiguous. V was clipped by 8 bases and J by 4 bases, with 17 bases between them. The CDR3 covers 15 residues. The germline V gene encodes CDR1 KGHDR and CDR2 SFDVKD.

V is TRBV30 and J is TRBJ1-4; TRBD1 matches 7 bases. This CDR3 comprises 13 residues. The ends lost 3 bases at V and 10 bases at J; junction bases unmatched: 8. CDR1 and CDR2 (germline): GTSNPN, SVGIG (reference sequence). CDR3 residues: CAWRSTGLGKLFF. The CDR3 nucleotides read TGTGCCTGGAGGTCGACAGGGTTGGGAAAACTGTTTTTT.

The V and J genes are TRBV19 and TRBJ1-6; weak D call: TRBD1 (5 bases). The germline V gene has CDR1 LNHDA and CDR2 SQIVND (reference sequence). The V gene lost 2 bases and the J gene lost 5 bases, with 13 bases spanning the gap. The CDR3 loop spans 16 amino acids. CDR3 loop: CASSIQHRRNNSPLHF. CDR3 DNA sequence: TGTGCCAGTAGTATACAACACAGGCGAAATAATTCACCCCTCCACTTT.

The J gene is TRBJ1-2, the V gene TRBV25-1; D not certain. This CDR3 is 13 amino acids long. V lost 7 bases and J lost 7, with 16 bases in between. Per germline, CDR1 MGHDK and CDR2 SYGVNS. CDR3 protein: CASTLGRESGYTF. CDR3 nucleotides: TGTGCCAGCACCCTAGGTCGAGAGAGTGGCTACACCTTC.

The chain joins TRBV28 to TRBJ1-2; D perhaps matches TRBD1 (6 bases). Germline-derived CDR1 and CDR2 are MDHEN and SYDVKM. This CDR3 is built from 13 residues. V was pared by 2 bases and J by 8 bases, with 12 bases between. CDR3 nucleotides: TGTGCCAGCAGTTTAACAGGGATTCAGGGCTACACCTTC. Translation: CASSLTGIQGYTF.

There are a few counts of this clone. The rearrangement uses TRBV2 and TRBJ2-5; 9 nucleotides match TRBD1. The CDR3 is 13 amino acids. With V trimmed by 8 bases and J by 3 bases, 4 bases remained unmatched. The V gene's germline CDR1 is SNHLY and CDR2 FYNNEI. The CDR3, as DNA: TGTGCCAGCCTAGGGACAGGGAAAGAGACCCAGTACTTC. The encoded protein is CASLGTGKETQYF.

The V call is TRBV9, the J call TRBJ1-3; 9 positions match TRBD1. The trim removed 0 bases at V and 3 bases at J, leaving 1 base unmatched. This CDR3 spans 15 amino acids. CDR1 and CDR2 from the germline V gene are SGDLS and YYNGEE. The CDR3 nucleotides read TGTGCCAGCAGCGTAGACAGGGGGCATGGAAACACCATATATTTT. Amino acid sequence: CASSVDRGHGNTIYF. The whole variable domain, remainder taken from reference TRBV9 and TRBJ1-3, is DSGVTQTPKHLITATGQRVTLRCSPRSGDLSVYWYQQSLDQGLQFLIQYYNGEERAKGNILERFSAQQFPDLHSELNLSSLELGDSALYFCASSVDRGHGNTIYFGEGSWLTVV.

This clone was detected a few times. The chain employs TRBV30 and TRBJ1-6, with D possibly TRBD1 on 6 matching bases. CDR3 length equals 14 residues. Germline values: CDR1 GTSNPN, CDR2 SVGIG (reference sequence). Trimming stripped 2 bases from V and 8 bases from J, with 13 bases between. The CDR3 here is CAWSSTRGYSPLHF. The CDR3 bases are TGTGCCTGGAGTTCCACAAGGGGGTATTCACCCCTCCACTTT. The full variable domain, in which reference TRBV30 and TRBJ1-6 provide the parts outside the CDR3, is SQTIHQWPATLVQPVGSPLSLECTVEGTSNPNLYWYRQAAGRGLQLLFYSVGIGQISSEVPQNLSASRPQDRQFILSSKKLLLSDSGFYLCAWSSTRGYSPLHFGNGTRLTVT.

The J gene is TRBJ2-4, the V gene TRBV7-2, with TRBD2 matching over 10 bases. V lost 3 bases, J lost 4 bases, and 3 bases stayed unmatched. From germline, CDR1 is SGHTA and CDR2 FQGNSA. The CDR3 has 15 amino acids. This CDR3 is CASSFRTSGKNIQYF. CDR3 sequence (DNA): TGTGCCAGCAGCTTTAGGACTAGCGGTAAAAACATTCAGTACTTC.

This sequence joins TRBV6-1 and TRBJ2-5; 12 bases agree with TRBD2. CDR3 length: 16 residues. Trimming cost V 0 bases and J 4 bases; bases outside gene matches: 3. Germline CDR1 MNHNS, CDR2 SASEGT. The CDR3 nucleotides read TGTGCCAGCAGTGAAGCCGGACTAGCGGGGAGAGAGACCCAGTACTTC. Translated, it gives CASSEAGLAGRETQYF.

The chain has TRBV5-1 and TRBJ2-2; tentatively, D is TRBD1 (5 bases). The CDR3 runs 13 residues. Trimming took 2 bases from V and 3 from J, leaving 5 bases between them. In germline, CDR1 is SGHRS, CDR2 YFSETQ. CDR3 sequence: CASSLQDTGELFF. DNA of the CDR3: TGCGCCAGCAGCTTACAGGACACCGGGGAGCTGTTTTTT.

The chain recombines TRBV30 with TRBJ1-5; 8 nucleotides match TRBD1. Trimming cost V 3 bases and J 7 bases; bases outside gene matches: 14. The V gene's germline CDR1 is GTSNPN and CDR2 SVGIG (reference sequence). CDR3 size: 16 residues. CDR3: CAWSESGGAWTQPQHF. Written as DNA, the CDR3 is TGTGCCTGGAGCGAGTCAGGGGGCGCATGGACCCAGCCCCAGCATTTT.

The J gene is TRBJ2-7, the V gene TRBV29-1; possible D gene TRBD1, 6 bases. V lost 4 bases to trimming and J lost 2 bases, with 12 bases between them. CDR3 length: 13 residues. The germline V gene encodes CDR1 SQVTM and CDR2 ANQGSEA. The CDR3 sequence is CSVAGTTAYEQYF. For the CDR3, the DNA is TGCAGCGTTGCCGGGACAACAGCCTACGAGCAGTACTTC.

V is TRBV11-2 and J is TRBJ1-1; 7 positions agree with TRBD1. This CDR3 is built from 13 residues. Germline CDR1 and CDR2: SGHAT and FQNNGV. The J segment lost 3 bases and the V segment lost 5 bases, leaving 3 bases of the junction unmatched. The CDR3 region has the DNA TGTGCCAGCAGCAACAGGGGAGACACTGAAGCTTTCTTT. It yields the protein CASSNRGDTEAFF.

This clone has only one observation. The rearrangement uses TRBV7-9 and TRBJ2-7; unclear D gene. The V gene's germline CDR1 is SEHNR and CDR2 FQNEAQ (reference sequence). Trimming removed 3 bases at V and 5 bases at J, with 5 bases between. This CDR3 has 11 amino acids. The chain's CDR3 is CASSLRDEQYF. The CDR3, as DNA: TGTGCCAGCAGCTTGCGAGACGAGCAGTACTTC.

V and J are TRBV2 and TRBJ1-2; D is possibly TRBD1 (6 bases). V lost 8 bases, J lost 8 bases, and 24 bases lay in between. Germline V lookup: CDR1 SNHLY, CDR2 FYNNEI. This CDR3 has 15 residues. CDR3 nucleotides: TGTGCCAGCTCCCTGGATACAGGGTCGGAAGAAGGCTACACCTTC. Translated: CASSLDTGSEEGYTF.

This sequence joins TRBV13 and TRBJ2-2, with 11 nucleotides matching TRBD2. CDR3 length: 15 amino acids. Germline values: CDR1 PRHDT, CDR2 FYEKMQ (reference sequence). V lost 5 bases and J lost 3; bases outside the gene matches: 2. The CDR3 sequence is CASSPLAGDTGELFF. CDR3 coding DNA: TGTGCCAGCAGCCCACTAGCGGGGGACACCGGGGAGCTGTTTTTT.

The J gene is TRBJ2-1, the V gene TRBV28; 10 nucleotides align to TRBD1. This CDR3 is 15 amino acids long. The V and J ends lost 2 bases and 4 bases, in that order; junction bases with no gene match: 2. Per the germline V gene, CDR1 is MDHEN and CDR2 is SYDVKM. The CDR3 is CASSLRDRGYNEQFF. DNA of the CDR3: TGTGCCAGCAGTTTAAGGGACAGGGGTTACAATGAGCAGTTCTTC.

This clone showed up just once. V and J are TRBV4-2 and TRBJ1-1; 7 nucleotides line up with TRBD1. CDR3 length: 15 amino acids. CDR1 and CDR2 (germline): LGHNA, YNFKEQ. Trimming at V came to 1 base and at J to 4 bases, leaving 6 bases not matched to a gene. The CDR3 here is CASSQADRASTEAFF. CDR3 coding DNA: TGTGCCAGCAGCCAAGCCGACAGGGCCAGCACTGAAGCTTTCTTT.

The J gene is TRBJ1-2, the V gene TRBV28, with TRBD1 identical over 9 bases. J was trimmed by 2 bases and V by 6 bases; bases with no gene match: 10. Germline V lookup: CDR1 MDHEN, CDR2 SYDVKM. The CDR3 totals 16 residues. CDR3 residues: CASRASGTGINYGYTF. DNA of the CDR3: TGTGCCAGCAGAGCCTCCGGGACAGGGATAAACTATGGCTACACCTTC.

The chain uses TRBV7-9 and TRBJ1-4; 7 bases are shared with TRBD1. This CDR3 is built from 16 residues. Trimming removed 5 bases from V and 2 bases from J; junction bases left unmatched: 8. CDR1 and CDR2 (germline): SEHNR, FQNEAQ (reference sequence). The CDR3 DNA is TGTGCCAGCAGCCGAGAGGGGGCTCATACTAATGAAAAACTGTTTTTT. Protein product: CASSREGAHTNEKLFF.

This clone has only one observation. The V and J genes are TRBV9 and TRBJ1-4, with 7 bases aligning to TRBD1. Trimming cost V 3 bases and J 5 bases; bases outside gene matches: 10. CDR3 length: 16 amino acids. Germline V gene data show CDR1 as SGDLS and CDR2 as YYNGEE. Written as DNA, the CDR3 is TGTGCCAGCAGCGCAAATTCCGGGACAGAAAATGAAAAACTGTTTTTT. This sequence encodes CASSANSGTENEKLFF.

This clone was counted only a few times. The chain links TRBV2 to TRBJ1-1, with D possibly being TRBD1 (6 bases). V dropped 5 bases and J dropped 4 bases, with 11 bases sitting between them. The CDR3 length is 13 residues. Per germline, CDR1 SNHLY and CDR2 FYNNEI. The chain's CDR3 is CASSKGEGTEAFF. The DNA for the CDR3 is TGTGCCAGCAGTAAGGGGGAGGGCACTGAAGCTTTCTTT.

The chain is built from TRBV27 and TRBJ1-1; D perhaps matches TRBD1 (6 bases). CDR1 is MNHEY, CDR2 SMNVEV, per germline (reference sequence). Trimming removed 6 bases at V and 0 bases at J, with 14 bases between. This CDR3 is 15 amino acids long. CDR3 loop: CASSSENRVNTEAFF. The DNA for the CDR3 is TGTGCCAGCAGCTCCGAGAACAGGGTGAACACTGAAGCTTTCTTT.

This chain's CDR3 is CASSSLLETSGYYNEQFF. CDR3 sequence (DNA): TGTGCCAGCAGTTCGCTCCTCGAGACTAGCGGATACTACAATGAGCAGTTCTTC. The chain carries TRBV28 and TRBJ2-1; 9 nucleotides line up with TRBD2. Germline CDR1 and CDR2: MDHEN and SYDVKM. Trimming cost V 4 bases and J 3 bases; bases outside gene matches: 13. The CDR3 has 18 residues.

The chain combines TRBV15 with TRBJ1-6; D might be TRBD1 (6 bases). This CDR3 is built from 16 residues. Deletions cut 0 bases from V and 4 bases from J, with 10 bases between. Germline CDR1 and CDR2: LNHNV and YYDKDF (reference sequence). Here the CDR3 DNA reads TGTGCCACCAGCAGAGATCTTGGACAGTATAATTCACCCCTCCACTTT. Translated, it gives CATSRDLGQYNSPLHF.

CDR3 in amino acids: CASSPYGTGTEKLFF. CDR3 bases: TGTGCCAGCAGCCCCTACGGGACAGGGACTGAAAAACTGTTTTTT. This rearrangement joins TRBV9 to TRBJ1-4; 9 bases map to TRBD1. Germline V lookup: CDR1 SGDLS, CDR2 YYNGEE. V lost 4 bases to trimming and J lost 7 bases; unmatched junction nucleotides: 8. The CDR3 length is 15 residues.

V is TRBV3-1 (or the pseudogene TRBV3-2) and J is TRBJ2-5; D uncertain. CDR3 length equals 13 residues. Germline loops: CDR1 LGHDT, CDR2 YNNKEL (reference sequence). Trimming removed 3 bases from V and 5 bases from J, with 10 bases in between. The CDR3 DNA sequence: TGTGCCAGCAGCCACCGGATGGAGGAGACCCAGTACTTC. It encodes CASSHRMEETQYF.

The V call is TRBV4-3, the J call TRBJ2-7; the D is unclear. The V end was cut by 0 bases, the J end by 7 bases, with 13 bases between. CDR1 and CDR2 (germline): LGHNA, YSLEER. The CDR3 is 14 residues long. CDR3 DNA sequence: TGCGCCAGCAGCCAAGAGCGGAACCTACGGGAGCAGTACTTC. The encoded protein is CASSQERNLREQYF.